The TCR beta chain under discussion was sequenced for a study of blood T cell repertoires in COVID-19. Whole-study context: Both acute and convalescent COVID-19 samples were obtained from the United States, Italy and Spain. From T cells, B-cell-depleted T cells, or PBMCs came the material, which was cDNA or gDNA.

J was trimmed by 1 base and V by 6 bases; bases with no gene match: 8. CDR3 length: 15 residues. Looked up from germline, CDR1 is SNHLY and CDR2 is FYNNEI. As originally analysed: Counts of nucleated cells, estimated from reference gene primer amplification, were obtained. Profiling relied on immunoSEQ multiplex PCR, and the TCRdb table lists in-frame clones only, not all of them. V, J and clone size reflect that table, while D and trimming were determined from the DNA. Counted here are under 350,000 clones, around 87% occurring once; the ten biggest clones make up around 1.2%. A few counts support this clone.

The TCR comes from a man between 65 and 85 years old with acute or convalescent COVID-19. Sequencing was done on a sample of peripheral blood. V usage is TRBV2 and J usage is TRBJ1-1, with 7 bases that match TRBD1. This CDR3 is CASSFLTGRNTEAFF. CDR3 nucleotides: TGTGCCAGCAGCTTTTTGACAGGGAGGAACACTGAAGCTTTCTTT.